These 23 T cell receptor beta chains were all obtained from the same sample, sequenced in a study of spatial heterogeneity in lung cancer. Time point in this sample: blood at routine non-recurrence follow-up after resection. TCRdb re-derived calls from the 5' RACE reads in MiXCR, one entry per CDR3 protein. The sample carries roughly 70,000 distinct CDR3 sequences, 8% to 9.5% recorded once. Specimen: PBMCs, collected at follow-up. The receptors originated from a female donor with early-stage non-small cell lung cancer.

V and J are TRBV2 and TRBJ2-5, with TRBD1 identical over 9 bases. The CDR3 has 15 amino acids. CDR1 and CDR2 from the germline V gene are SNHLY and FYNNEI. V dropped 5 bases and J dropped 4; count of bases not matched to a gene: 8. The CDR3 nucleotides read TGTGCCAGCAGTTCGACAGGGACAGGGAGAGAGACCCAGTACTTC. Translation gives CASSSTGTGRETQYF.

This clonotype was counted ten times or more. The chain employs TRBV20-1 and TRBJ2-7; D is possibly TRBD1 or TRBD2 (6 bases each). V lost 4 bases, J lost 5 bases, and 24 bases lay in between. Germline V gene sequence: CDR1 DFQATT, CDR2 SNEGSKA (reference sequence). The CDR3 is 16 residues long. CDR3 sequence (DNA): TGCAGTGCTACCAGTCCCGGGGGTAGGGGGGACAACGAGCAGTACTTC. Translated, it gives CSATSPGGRGDNEQYF.

This clonotype was seen repeatedly, ten times or more. The genes are TRBV18 and TRBJ2-7; unclear D gene. The CDR3 sequence is 12 residues long. Trimming cost V 3 bases and J 2 bases, with 5 bases left between them. Germline V gives CDR1 KGHSH, CDR2 LQKENI. CDR3 loop: CASSPYPYEQYF. The CDR3 DNA is TGTGCCAGCTCACCCTACCCCTACGAGCAGTACTTC.

This clonotype was detected a few times. The rearrangement links TRBV6-2 or TRBV6-3 to TRBJ2-1; unclear D gene. The CDR3 spans 13 residues. Trimming stripped 7 bases from V and 7 bases from J, with 14 bases between. In germline, CDR1 is MNHEY, CDR2 SVGEGT. The CDR3 protein is CASTPPAGNEQFF. The CDR3 DNA is TGTGCCAGCACCCCCCCCGCAGGTAATGAGCAGTTCTTC.

This clonotype was recorded at least ten times. The V gene is TRBV2, the J gene TRBJ1-5, with 8 bases matching TRBD1. The germline CDR1 and CDR2 sequences are SNHLY and FYNNEI. The CDR3 runs to 15 residues. Losses at the gene ends were 6 bases for V and 1 base for J; bases not matched to a gene: 5. The CDR3 reads CASSRTGLSNQPQHF. The CDR3 bases are TGTGCCAGCAGCAGGACAGGGCTGAGCAATCAGCCCCAGCATTTT.

In this sample, this clonotype turned up a few times. The V gene is TRBV2, the J gene TRBJ1-5; possibly TRBD1 for D (5 bases). The CDR3 contains 13 residues. Germline V gene lookup returns CDR1 SNHLY and CDR2 FYNNEI. Between the trimmed V and J ends, which lost 6 bases and 6 bases, there was a span of 12 bases. For the CDR3, the DNA is TGTGCCAGCAGAGGGGCAGGGACTCAGCCCCAGCATTTT. As protein: CASRGAGTQPQHF.

This clonotype has ten or more counts. V usage is TRBV11-2 and J usage is TRBJ1-1; no firm D call. CDR3 length: 14 residues. V lost 0 bases and J 10 bases, leaving 15 bases between the germline ends. Germline values: CDR1 SGHAT, CDR2 FQNNGV. The CDR3 sequence: CASSLDPGRYRAFF. CDR3 bases: TGTGCCAGCAGCTTAGATCCGGGGAGGTACCGAGCTTTCTTT.

This clonotype has a count of ten or more. The chain recombines TRBV11-2 with TRBJ1-1; unclear D gene. Between the trimmed V and J ends, which lost 0 bases and 0 bases, there was a span of 2 bases. Germline CDR1 and CDR2: SGHAT and FQNNGV. The CDR3 runs to 13 residues. In DNA form, the CDR3 reads TGTGCCAGCAGCTTAGAGGTGAACACTGAAGCTTTCTTT. Its translation is CASSLEVNTEAFF.

This chain links TRBV6-1 with TRBJ2-2; TRBD2 agrees at 8 bases. The CDR3 is 14 residues long. The junction had 8 bases not matched to a gene; V was cut back by 11 bases and J by 3 bases. Germline V gives CDR1 MNHNS, CDR2 SASEGT. The CDR3 DNA sequence: TGTGCCGGACGAGCGGGGGAGTACACCGGGGAGCTGTTTTTT. Translating gives CAGRAGEYTGELFF.

This clonotype was detected only a few times. The chain is built from TRBV5-1 and TRBJ2-2; a weak D match, TRBD2 (6 bases). Deletions cut 4 bases from V and 3 bases from J, with 16 bases between. The V gene's germline CDR1 is SGHRS and CDR2 YFSETQ. The CDR3 covers 16 residues. The CDR3 coding sequence is TGCGCCAGCAGCAGTAGGGGAGGCCGAGACACCGGGGAGCTGTTTTTT. This sequence encodes CASSSRGGRDTGELFF.

This clonotype was picked up many times. V gene TRBV11-2 combines with J gene TRBJ2-5; 9 bases are a match to TRBD2. CDR3 length: 16 amino acids. Germline CDR1 SGHAT, CDR2 FQNNGV. Germline trimming cut 2 bases from V and 2 bases from J; bases unmatched to any gene: 6. The CDR3 DNA follows: TGTGCCAGCAGCTTAAATAGCGGGGGACTTCAAGAGACCCAGTACTTC. It specifies CASSLNSGGLQETQYF.

The sample holds many counts of this clonotype. The rearrangement uses TRBV5-1 and TRBJ2-1; TRBD2 might be the D (5 bases). CDR3 length: 13 amino acids. The V gene lost 4 bases and the J gene lost 3 bases, with 8 bases spanning the gap. Germline loops: CDR1 SGHRS, CDR2 YFSETQ. The CDR3 protein is CASSARDYNEQFF. The CDR3 nucleotides are TGCGCCAGCAGCGCTCGGGACTACAATGAGCAGTTCTTC. Supplemented by reference TRBV5-1 and TRBJ2-1, the full variable domain reads KAGVTQTPRYLIKTRGQQVTLSCSPISGHRSVSWYQQTPGQGLQFLFEYFSETQRNKGNFPGRFSGRQFSNSRSEMNVSTLELGDSALYLCASSARDYNEQFFGPGTRLTVL.

This clonotype was counted ten times or more. This chain connects TRBV5-1 to TRBJ1-2; TRBD1 might be the D (5 bases). From germline, CDR1 is SGHRS and CDR2 YFSETQ. The CDR3 extends over 14 amino acids. V gave up 3 bases and J gave up 7 bases, with 16 bases separating them. DNA for the CDR3: TGCGCCAGCAGCTCCTCCCGGGACTATAGTGGCTACACCTTC. Its protein product is CASSSSRDYSGYTF.

There are many counts of this clonotype. The chain combines TRBV7-9 with TRBJ1-1; D might be TRBD1 (6 bases). Looked up from germline, CDR1 is SEHNR and CDR2 is FQNEAQ (reference sequence). V gave up 5 bases and J gave up 1 base, with 14 bases separating them. The CDR3 has 15 amino acids. The CDR3 nucleotides read TGTGCCAGCAGCAAACAGGGCACCTCGAACACTGAAGCTTTCTTT. Translating it yields CASSKQGTSNTEAFF.

This clonotype was counted at least ten times. V gene TRBV9 combines with J gene TRBJ2-1; tentative D call: TRBD2 (6 bases). V was shortened by 0 bases and J by 3 bases, with 13 bases between the two germline ends. Germline assignment: CDR1 SGDLS and CDR2 YYNGEE. The CDR3 contains 16 residues. The CDR3 bases are TGTGCCAGCAGCGTAGGTATTAGCGGCAACTACAATGAGCAGTTCTTC. Protein sequence: CASSVGISGNYNEQFF.

This clonotype was picked up many times. The chain has TRBV9 and TRBJ1-2; no clear D gene. This CDR3 region has 14 residues. V was pared by 4 bases and J by 5 bases, with 15 bases between. Per germline, CDR1 SGDLS and CDR2 YYNGEE. The CDR3 DNA reads as TGTGCCAGCAGCCCGCCCGGCGGGATATATGGCTACACCTTC. It codes for CASSPPGGIYGYTF.

This clonotype came up many times. The rearrangement joins TRBV19 to TRBJ1-1; tentatively, D is TRBD1 (5 bases). V was trimmed by 7 bases and J by 5 bases, leaving 20 bases between them. Germline V gene sequence: CDR1 LNHDA, CDR2 SQIVND (reference sequence). The CDR3 contains 15 residues. This chain's CDR3 is CASIKYLGERTEAFF. The CDR3 bases are TGTGCCAGTATCAAATACCTGGGGGAAAGAACTGAAGCTTTCTTT.

This clonotype came up many times. V usage is TRBV28 and J usage is TRBJ2-7; no definite D call. The CDR3 spans 16 residues. Germline V gives CDR1 MDHEN, CDR2 SYDVKM. Trimming removed 4 bases from V and 0 bases from J, with 16 bases in between. This chain's CDR3 is CASSSAFGRNSYEQYF. CDR3 DNA sequence: TGTGCCAGCAGTTCGGCCTTTGGAAGGAACTCCTACGAGCAGTACTTC.

In its sample, this clonotype was seen a few times. The V gene is TRBV9, the J gene TRBJ2-7, with 11 bases identical to TRBD2. There are 15 residues in the CDR3. V lost 3 bases, J lost 2 bases, and 4 bases stayed unmatched. From germline, CDR1 is SGDLS and CDR2 YYNGEE. CDR3: CASSAGTSGTYEQYF. As DNA, the CDR3 is TGTGCCAGCAGCGCCGGGACTAGCGGAACCTACGAGCAGTACTTC.

This clonotype was seen only a few times. The chain couples TRBV5-1 to TRBJ2-2; TRBD2 aligns across 12 bases. The J segment lost 6 bases and the V segment lost 5 bases, leaving 17 bases of the junction unmatched. Germline CDR1 SGHRS, CDR2 YFSETQ. The CDR3 is 19 residues long. CDR3 region: CASSRQFTSGRIEAGELFF. The CDR3, as DNA: TGCGCCAGCAGTCGACAATTTACTAGCGGGAGGATTGAGGCCGGGGAGCTGTTTTTT.

This clonotype was seen at least ten times. J is TRBJ2-1 and V is TRBV10-3; TRBD1 matches 10 bases. Trimming at V came to 11 bases and at J to 7 bases, leaving 8 bases not matched to a gene. CDR3 length equals 13 residues. The germline V gene has CDR1 ENHRY and CDR2 SYGVKD. CDR3 in amino acids: CALSGQGINEQFF. The CDR3 coding sequence is TGTGCCCTCTCGGGACAGGGGATTAATGAGCAGTTCTTC.

This clonotype was found many times. The rearrangement links TRBV5-1 to TRBJ2-1; D gene unclear. Trimming cost V 1 base and J 0 bases, with 2 bases left between them. Looked up from germline, CDR1 is SGHRS and CDR2 is YFSETQ. The CDR3 length is 13 residues. The CDR3 DNA is TGCGCCAGCAGCTTGCCCTCCTACAATGAGCAGTTCTTC. It encodes CASSLPSYNEQFF.

The gene calls are TRBV7-9 and TRBJ1-6, with 8 bases that match TRBD1. CDR3 length equals 17 residues. CDR1 and CDR2 (germline): SEHNR, FQNEAQ (reference sequence). The trim removed 2 bases at V and 3 bases at J, leaving 6 bases unmatched. CDR3 bases: TGTGCCAGCAGCTTATCACAGGGGGGACTCTATAATTCACCCCTCCACTTT. Translation gives CASSLSQGGLYNSPLHF.